This T cell receptor beta chain was retrieved from a study of shared clonotypes between healthy human individuals. CDR3 length: 15 residues. The germline CDR1 and CDR2 sequences are MGHRA and YSYEKL. V was shortened by 2 bases and J by 2 bases, with 13 bases between the two germline ends. Profiling relied on immunoSEQ multiplex PCR, and the TCRdb table lists in-frame clones only, not all of them. The sample yields fewer than 1.6 million clones, 98% to 99% seen once. Those who donated were healthy HIV-negative adults, with no recent acute infections or vaccinations reported. This rearrangement joins TRBV4-1 to TRBJ2-7; possible D gene TRBD2, 5 bases. The specimen was naive CD4+ T cells sorted from blood. Regarding subset: CD45RA+ positively selected. The receptor comes from a man in his thirties or forties in good health. CDR3 loop: CASSQMVGLTYEQYF. In DNA, the CDR3 is TGCGCCAGCAGCCAAATGGTAGGACTTACCTACGAGCAGTACTTC.